This record covers a single T cell receptor beta chain. This CDR3 is also generated by other DNA sequences in the sample. The sample belongs to a study of Tregs in tolerant kidney transplant recipients. Produced via immunoSEQ multiplex PCR; TCRdb's table is partial and in-frame only. Of some 66,000 clones listed, over 85% are singletons. Germline V lookup: CDR1 SGHNT, CDR2 YYREEE (reference sequence). This CDR3 is built from 15 residues. J gave up 13 bases and V 4 bases, and 14 bases lay outside the gene matches. Unstimulated Tregs (CD4+CD25+CD127-) and CD4+CD25- non-Tregs were sorted from PBMCs. Here the sequenced sample was CD8+ T cells from blood, taken before the transplant. The source of this sequence is a human donor who received a combined kidney and bone marrow transplant. The chain has TRBV5-4 and TRBJ1-6; 7 nucleotides align to TRBD1. CDR3 region: CASSVTGTVLSPLHF. The CDR3 DNA is TGTGCCAGCAGCGTAACCGGGACAGTTTTATCCCCCCTCCACTTT.